These T cell receptor beta chains were read from a single sample in a study of cytomegalovirus exposure and HLA in healthy donors. Assay: immunoSEQ multiplex PCR; the TCRdb copy retains only in-frame clones and omits some. In the table there are roughly 77,000 clones, roughly a tenth of which are singletons. The sequenced sample was PBMCs. The receptors derive from a man aged 60-69 years in good health and CMV-seropositive. The CDR3 runs from the conserved cysteine through the conserved F or W. The D gene is left open where the match is weak. Size tells how often a clone was seen (once, few, many) or the class of an expanded clone, and some rows leave it out.

size	V	D	J	CDR3	DNA
few	TRBV5-1	TRBD2	TRBJ2-1	CASSPTSGNEQFF	TGCGCCAGCAGCCCCACTAGCGGCAATGAGCAGTTCTTC
NA	TRBV6-6	NA	TRBJ2-3	CASSYGSDTDTQYF	TGTGCCAGCAGTTACGGGAGTGACACAGATACGCAGTATTTT
NA	TRBV27	NA	TRBJ2-5	CASRVGQGGETQYF	TGTGCCAGCAGGGTAGGGCAGGGGGGAGAGACCCAGTACTTC
few	TRBV18	TRBD1	TRBJ2-2	CASSQGAETGELFF	TGTGCCAGCTCACAGGGGGCGGAGACCGGGGAGCTGTTTTTT
NA	TRBV27	TRBD1	TRBJ2-5	CASSPRDRGWETQYF	TGTGCCAGCAGTCCCCGGGACAGGGGGTGGGAGACCCAGTACTTC
NA	TRBV9	TRBD1	TRBJ1-2	CASSVERGRDGYTF	TGTGCCAGCAGCGTAGAGAGGGGGCGGGACGGCTACACCTTC
NA	TRBV11-2	NA	TRBJ2-1	CASSRGSRSDEQFF	TGTGCCAGCAGCCGTGGGTCTCGGAGCGATGAGCAGTTCTTC
few	TRBV25-1	TRBD2	TRBJ2-1	CASQGSGAGNEQFF	TGTGCCAGTCAAGGTAGCGGAGCGGGGAATGAGCAGTTCTTC
NA	TRBV2	TRBD1	TRBJ1-5	CASSSGQGASNQPQHF	TGTGCCAGCAGCTCGGGACAGGGGGCGAGCAATCAGCCCCAGCATTTT
NA	TRBV5-1	NA	TRBJ2-5	CASSLSGLEETQYF	TGCGCCAGCAGCTTGAGTGGGTTGGAGGAGACCCAGTACTTC
NA	TRBV7-6	TRBD1	TRBJ1-2	CASSSGTGGGYGYTF	TGTGCCAGCAGCTCCGGGACAGGGGGCGGTTATGGCTACACCTTC
NA	TRBV6-5	NA	TRBJ1-2	CASSSSGRGGYTF	TGTGCCAGCAGTTCCTCAGGGAGGGGTGGCTACACCTTC
few	TRBV7-3	TRBD2	TRBJ2-5	CASSPIGGSGGTQETQYF	TGTGCCAGCAGCCCAATAGGGGGTAGCGGGGGGACCCAAGAGACCCAGTACTTC
NA	TRBV7-9	NA	TRBJ2-5	CASNSQETQYF	TGTGCCAGCAACAGCCAAGAGACCCAGTACTTC
few	TRBV30	TRBD1	TRBJ1-1	CAWGQVMNTEAFF	TGTGCCTGGGGACAGGTGATGAACACTGAAGCTTTCTTT
NA	TRBV9	TRBD2	TRBJ2-3	CASSSPGGLITDTQYF	TGTGCCAGCAGCTCACCGGGGGGGCTGATCACAGATACGCAGTATTTT
few	TRBV9	NA	TRBJ2-7	CASSVLGTGYEQYF	TGTGCCAGCAGCGTACTGGGGACTGGTTACGAGCAGTACTTC
NA	TRBV7-2	NA	TRBJ1-2	CASSLGQVYGYTF	TGTGCCAGCAGCTTAGGACAAGTCTATGGCTACACCTTC
few	TRBV9	TRBD1	TRBJ1-2	CASSVDWDRGKYGYTF	TGTGCCAGCAGCGTAGATTGGGACAGAGGTAAATATGGCTACACCTTC
NA	TRBV29-1	NA	TRBJ1-1	CSVKPDTVAEAFF	TGCAGCGTGAAACCGGACACGGTTGCTGAAGCTTTCTTT
NA	TRBV30	NA	TRBJ2-1	CAWSVQGGNEQFF	TGTGCCTGGAGTGTACAGGGAGGGAATGAGCAGTTCTTC
few	TRBV28	NA	TRBJ2-7	CASSTRWSGDEQYF	TGTGCCAGCAGTACTCGCTGGTCAGGGGACGAGCAGTACTTC
few	TRBV30	NA	TRBJ2-3	CAWSPRSTDTQYF	TGTGCCTGGAGTCCCAGGTCCACAGATACGCAGTATTTT
few	TRBV7-9	NA	TRBJ2-2	CASSSARGTGELFF	TGTGCCAGCAGCTCCGCTAGGGGCACCGGGGAGCTGTTTTTT
NA	TRBV5-4	TRBD2	TRBJ2-5	CASSGAVTGGGFGTQYF	TGTGCCAGCAGCGGCGCTGTGACGGGGGGGGGTTTCGGGACCCAGTACTTC
NA	TRBV5-1	NA	TRBJ2-5	CASSLAADGQETQYF	TGCGCCAGCAGCTTGGCCGCGGATGGACAAGAGACCCAGTACTTC
few	TRBV28	TRBD1	TRBJ1-2	CASRAQGTGNYGYTF	TGTGCCAGCAGAGCACAGGGGACCGGAAACTATGGCTACACCTTC
few	TRBV7-3	NA	TRBJ2-2	CASSPNSVTGELFF	TGTGCCAGCAGCCCGAACAGTGTCACCGGGGAGCTGTTTTTT
few	TRBV28	NA	TRBJ1-1	CASTDRQMNTEAFF	TGTGCCAGCACGGACAGACAAATGAACACTGAAGCTTTCTTT
few	TRBV4-1	NA	TRBJ1-1	CASSQSVGQNTEAFF	TGCGCCAGCAGCCAATCCGTAGGACAGAACACTGAAGCTTTCTTT
few	TRBV28	TRBD1	TRBJ2-1	CASSLRDSAQNEQFF	TGTGCCAGCAGTTTGAGGGACAGCGCTCAAAATGAGCAGTTCTTC
few	TRBV29-1	NA	TRBJ2-3	CSVGRASSTDTQYF	TGCAGCGTCGGGAGAGCCTCGAGCACAGATACGCAGTATTTT
many	TRBV7-2	NA	TRBJ1-3	CASSLYQGAHSGNTIYF	TGTGCCAGCAGCTTATACCAAGGGGCTCACTCTGGAAACACCATATATTTT
NA	TRBV6-1	TRBD1	TRBJ1-2	CASSEAGTDRGYPF	TGTGCCAGCAGTGAAGCAGGGACAGACCGTGGCTACCCCTTC
NA	TRBV7-8	TRBD1	TRBJ2-1	CASSPWDSQNEQFF	TGTGCCAGCAGCCCTTGGGACAGCCAGAATGAGCAGTTCTTC
few	TRBV11-2	TRBD1	TRBJ2-5	CASTEGQGAWETQYF	TGTGCCAGCACCGAGGGACAGGGGGCTTGGGAGACCCAGTACTTC
few	TRBV29-1	TRBD2	TRBJ2-3	CSVMGLAGADTQYF	TGCAGCGTAATGGGACTAGCGGGAGCAGATACGCAGTATTTT
few	TRBV28	TRBD1	TRBJ2-2	CASSSGGVHTGELFF	TGTGCCAGCAGCTCAGGGGGCGTCCACACCGGGGAGCTGTTTTTT
NA	TRBV18	TRBD2	TRBJ2-5	CASSPGTSGGRETQYF	TGTGCCAGCTCACCAGGGACTAGCGGGGGGCGAGAGACCCAGTACTTC
few	TRBV4-1	TRBD1	TRBJ1-5	CASSYAGTGGGQPQHF	TGCGCCAGCAGCTACGCCGGGACAGGGGGAGGTCAGCCCCAGCATTTT
NA	TRBV9	TRBD2	TRBJ2-3	CASSAQRLAGALGTDTQYF	TGTGCCAGCAGCGCCCAGCGGTTGGCGGGAGCTCTTGGCACAGATACGCAGTATTTT
NA	TRBV10-2	NA	TRBJ1-1	CASSESRDIEAFF	TGCGCCAGCAGTGAGTCCCGGGACATTGAAGCTTTCTTT
NA	TRBV29-1	TRBD1	TRBJ1-2	CSGKGTGEAGYTF	TGCAGCGGAAAAGGGACAGGGGAGGCGGGCTACACCTTC
few	TRBV5-1	NA	TRBJ2-2	CASSLEGAGELFF	TGCGCCAGCAGCTTAGAAGGGGCCGGGGAGCTGTTTTTT
few	TRBV5-1	NA	TRBJ2-2	CASSLGQGNTGELFF	TGCGCCAGCAGCTTGGGGCAGGGAAACACCGGGGAGCTGTTTTTT
NA	TRBV27	TRBD2	TRBJ2-2	CASSWTSGATYTGELFF	TGTGCCAGCAGTTGGACTAGCGGGGCGACCTACACCGGGGAGCTGTTTTTT
NA	TRBV6-1	TRBD1	TRBJ2-7	CASRITGVHEQYF	TGTGCCAGCAGGATTACAGGGGTCCACGAGCAGTACTTC
NA	TRBV6-6	NA	TRBJ2-7	CASNSPQVNYEQYF	TGTGCCAGCAATTCCCCGCAGGTGAACTACGAGCAGTACTTC
NA	TRBV6-5	NA	TRBJ1-1	CASSPSVGGSEAFF	TGTGCCAGCAGCCCCTCGGTTGGGGGCTCCGAAGCTTTCTTT
NA	TRBV5-4	TRBD1	TRBJ1-2	CASSHRDRGAHGYTF	TGTGCCAGCAGTCACCGGGACAGGGGTGCCCATGGCTACACCTTC
few	TRBV7-8	NA	TRBJ1-5	CASTLAGPHQPQHF	TGTGCCAGCACCTTGGCAGGGCCCCATCAGCCCCAGCATTTT
NA	TRBV7-2	TRBD2	TRBJ2-1	CASSLSGDPSYNEQFF	TGTGCCAGCAGCTTAAGCGGGGACCCGTCCTACAATGAGCAGTTCTTC
few	TRBV2	NA	TRBJ1-5	CASSETRGAYQPQHF	TGTGCCAGCAGTGAAACCAGGGGCGCTTATCAGCCCCAGCATTTT
NA	TRBV14	NA	TRBJ2-7	CASSNRVRTYEQYF	TGTGCCAGCAGCAACAGGGTGAGGACCTACGAGCAGTACTTC
few	TRBV28	TRBD1	TRBJ1-5	CAGEDRSSNQPQHF	TGTGCCGGGGAGGACAGGTCAAGCAATCAGCCCCAGCATTTT
few	TRBV28	NA	TRBJ1-1	CASNWNTEAFF	TGTGCCAGCAACTGGAACACTGAAGCTTTCTTT
NA	TRBV6-1	NA	TRBJ1-2	CASSDVRGGGYTF	TGTGCCAGCAGTGATGTGAGGGGAGGGGGCTACACCTTC
few	TRBV19	TRBD1	TRBJ1-5	CASSITGGGQPQHF	TGTGCCAGTAGTATAACAGGGGGCGGTCAGCCCCAGCATTTT
few	TRBV6-5	TRBD1	TRBJ1-1	CASSRTGREAFF	TGTGCCAGCAGTCGGACAGGCCGTGAAGCTTTCTTT
NA	TRBV2	TRBD2	TRBJ2-4	CASSPRGGLAGERYF	TGTGCCAGCAGTCCCCGGGGAGGACTAGCGGGAGAAAGGTACTTC